There are a few counts of the clone carrying this T cell receptor (beta chain). MiXCR, run by TCRdb on the RT-PCR reads, gives a single entry per CDR3 protein. The data hold about 410,000 distinct CDR3 sequences, with 16% observed a single time. CDR1 is MGHDK, CDR2 SYGVNS, per germline. With V trimmed by 6 bases and J by 1 base, 3 bases remained unmatched. The CDR3 has 14 residues. This sample was taken from a study of patients and donors after allogeneic stem cell transplantation. This receptor was taken from a human donor who was either an allogeneic HSCT recipient or a stem cell or donor lymphocyte infusion donor (not recorded which). It is not recorded whose cells these are; they may come from a transplant donor. The rearrangement uses TRBV25-1 and TRBJ1-1; 9 bases are a match to TRBD1. Input material: blood, either unsorted or a sorted T cell fraction (not recorded which). CDR3 coding DNA: TGTGCCAGCAGGGGACAGGGAAGGAACACTGAAGCTTTCTTT. It is translated as CASRGQGRNTEAFF.